The clone carrying this TCR beta chain was counted ten times or more. Indicated time point: newly diagnosed GD, antithyroid drugs for less than 3 months. Extracted PBMC RNA gave rise to the TCR library. The data stem from a study of regulatory T cells in long-lasting Graves disease. iRepertoire HTBI primers and Arm-PCR of CDR3 regions built TCR beta libraries. TCRdb re-called the multiplex PCR reads through MiXCR, storing one row per CDR3 protein. Of a few hundred thousand distinct CDR3 sequences in the sample, 12% were seen once. The CDR3 consists of 13 residues. Germline assignment: CDR1 SNHLY and CDR2 FYNNEI. Trimming shortened V by 7 bases and J by 7 bases, and 14 bases separated the two germline ends. These data were also reused for a study on T cells in Graves' hyperthyroidism and ophthalmopathy. That source notes: Lactation, pregnancy, other autoimmune disease or uncontrolled infection excluded patients. Through a model of 13 V-J features, ophthalmopathy was separated from stable hyperthyroidism.

This specimen was peripheral blood mononuclear cells (PBMCs), taken at new diagnosis, from a patient treated with antithyroid drugs. The chain recombines TRBV2 with TRBJ1-5; a weak D match, TRBD1 (5 bases). The TCR sequence derives from a young woman with Graves disease. CDR3 loop: CASNKNWGQPQHF. The CDR3 DNA sequence: TGTGCCAGCAATAAAAATTGGGGGCAGCCCCAGCATTTT. The whole variable domain, filled in from reference TRBV2 and TRBJ1-5, reads EPEVTQTPSHQVTQMGQEVILRCVPISNHLYFYWYRQILGQKVEFLVSFYNNEISEKSEIFDDQFSVERPDGSNFTLKIRSTKLEDSAMYFCASNKNWGQPQHFGDGTRLSIL.